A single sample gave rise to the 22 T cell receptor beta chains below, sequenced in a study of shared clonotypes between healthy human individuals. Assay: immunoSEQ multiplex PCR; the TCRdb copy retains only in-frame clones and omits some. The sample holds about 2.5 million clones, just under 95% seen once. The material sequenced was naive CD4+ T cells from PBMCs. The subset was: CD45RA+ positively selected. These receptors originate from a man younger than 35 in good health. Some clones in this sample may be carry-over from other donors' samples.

The CDR3, as DNA: TGCGCCAGCAGCCACGACAGGGTGGGAAACACCATATATTTT. The encoded protein is CASSHDRVGNTIYF. The V call is TRBV4-3, the J call TRBJ1-3; 7 nucleotides match TRBD1. CDR1 is LGHNA and CDR2 is YSLEER in the germline V gene. Unmatched junction bases numbered 3, after V lost 3 bases and J lost 4 bases. This CDR3 is built from 14 residues.

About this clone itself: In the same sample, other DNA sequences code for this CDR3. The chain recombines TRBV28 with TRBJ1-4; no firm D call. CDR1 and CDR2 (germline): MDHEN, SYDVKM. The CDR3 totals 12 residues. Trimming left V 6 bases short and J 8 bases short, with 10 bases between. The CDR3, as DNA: TGTGCCAGCAGGAGCGGGCAGGAAAAACTGTTTTTT. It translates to CASRSGQEKLFF.

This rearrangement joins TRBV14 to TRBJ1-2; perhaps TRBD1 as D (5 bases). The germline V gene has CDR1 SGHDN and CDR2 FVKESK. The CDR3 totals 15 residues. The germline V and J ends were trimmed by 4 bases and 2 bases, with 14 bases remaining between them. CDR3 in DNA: TGTGCCAGCAGCCCCCCCGGGACTTTAAACTATGGCTACACCTTC. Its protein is CASSPPGTLNYGYTF.

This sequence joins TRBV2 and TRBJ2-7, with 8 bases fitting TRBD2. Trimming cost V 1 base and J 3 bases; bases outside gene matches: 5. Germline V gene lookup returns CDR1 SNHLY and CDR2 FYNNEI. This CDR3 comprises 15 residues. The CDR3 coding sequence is TGTGCCAGCAGTGAAGGGCGGGGGGACAACTACGAGCAGTACTTC. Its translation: CASSEGRGDNYEQYF.

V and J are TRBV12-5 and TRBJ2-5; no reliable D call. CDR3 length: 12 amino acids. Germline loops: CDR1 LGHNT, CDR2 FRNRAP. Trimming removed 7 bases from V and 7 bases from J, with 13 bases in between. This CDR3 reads CASASEVGTQYF. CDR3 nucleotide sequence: TGTGCTAGTGCCTCCGAGGTTGGGACCCAGTACTTC. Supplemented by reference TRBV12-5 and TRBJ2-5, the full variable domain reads DARVTQTPRHKVTEMGQEVTMRCQPILGHNTVFWYRQTMMQGLELLAYFRNRAPLDDSGMPKDRFSAEMPDATLATLKIQPSEPRDSAVYFCASASEVGTQYFGPGTRLLVL.

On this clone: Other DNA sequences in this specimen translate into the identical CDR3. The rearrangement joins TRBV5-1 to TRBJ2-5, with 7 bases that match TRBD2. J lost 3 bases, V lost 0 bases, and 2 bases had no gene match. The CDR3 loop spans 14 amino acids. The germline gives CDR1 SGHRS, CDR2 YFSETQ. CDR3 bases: TGCGCCAGCAGCTTGGTTGCGGGAGAAGAGACCCAGTACTTC. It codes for CASSLVAGEETQYF.

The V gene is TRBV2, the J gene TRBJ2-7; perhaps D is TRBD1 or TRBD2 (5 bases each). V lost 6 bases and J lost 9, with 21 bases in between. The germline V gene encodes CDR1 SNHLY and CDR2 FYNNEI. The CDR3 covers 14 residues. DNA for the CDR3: TGTGCCAGCAGACGGGACGGGACGCTAGTCGCGCAGTACTTC. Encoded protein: CASRRDGTLVAQYF.

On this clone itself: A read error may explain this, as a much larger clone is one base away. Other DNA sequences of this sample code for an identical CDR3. The CDR3 loop is CASSVGETQYF. In DNA, the CDR3 is TGTGCCAGCAGCGTAGGGGAGACCCAGTACTTC. The rearrangement links TRBV2 to TRBJ2-5, with D uncertain. Germline loops: CDR1 SNHLY, CDR2 FYNNEI. V was trimmed by 6 bases and J by 5 bases, leaving 7 bases between them. The CDR3 runs to 11 residues.

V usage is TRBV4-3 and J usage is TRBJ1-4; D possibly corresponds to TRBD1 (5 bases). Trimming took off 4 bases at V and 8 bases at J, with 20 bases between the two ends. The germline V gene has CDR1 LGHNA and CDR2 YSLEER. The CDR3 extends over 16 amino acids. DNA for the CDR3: TGCGCCAGCAGCCGGACGGGTCTACACTGGGACGAAAAACTGTTTTTT. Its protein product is CASSRTGLHWDEKLFF.

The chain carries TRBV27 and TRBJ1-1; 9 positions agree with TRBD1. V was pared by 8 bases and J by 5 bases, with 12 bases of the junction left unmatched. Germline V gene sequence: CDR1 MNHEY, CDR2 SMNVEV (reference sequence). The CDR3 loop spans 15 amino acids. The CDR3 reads CASVSRDRVNTEAFF. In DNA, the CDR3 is TGTGCCAGCGTATCCCGGGACAGGGTAAATACTGAAGCTTTCTTT.

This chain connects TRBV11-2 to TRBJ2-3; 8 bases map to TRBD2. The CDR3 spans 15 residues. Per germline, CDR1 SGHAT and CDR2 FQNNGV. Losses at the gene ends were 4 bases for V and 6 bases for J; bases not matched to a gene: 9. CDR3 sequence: CASSSKRERWDTQYF. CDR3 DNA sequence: TGTGCCAGCAGCTCTAAGCGGGAGAGGTGGGATACGCAGTATTTT.

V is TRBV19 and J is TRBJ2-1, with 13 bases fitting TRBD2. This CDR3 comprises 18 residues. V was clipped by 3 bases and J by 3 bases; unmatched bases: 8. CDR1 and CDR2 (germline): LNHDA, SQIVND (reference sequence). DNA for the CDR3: TGTGCCAGTAGTATGGCGGGACTAGCGGGAAGACTCTACAATGAGCAGTTCTTC. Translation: CASSMAGLAGRLYNEQFF.

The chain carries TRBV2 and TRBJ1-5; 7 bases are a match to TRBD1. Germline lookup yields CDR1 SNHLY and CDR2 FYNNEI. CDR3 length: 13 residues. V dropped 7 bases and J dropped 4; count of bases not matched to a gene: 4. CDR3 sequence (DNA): TGTGCCAGCATGGGACAGCCAAATCAGCCCCAGCATTTT. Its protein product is CASMGQPNQPQHF. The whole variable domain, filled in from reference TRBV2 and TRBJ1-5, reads EPEVTQTPSHQVTQMGQEVILRCVPISNHLYFYWYRQILGQKVEFLVSFYNNEISEKSEIFDDQFSVERPDGSNFTLKIRSTKLEDSAMYFCASMGQPNQPQHFGDGTRLSIL.

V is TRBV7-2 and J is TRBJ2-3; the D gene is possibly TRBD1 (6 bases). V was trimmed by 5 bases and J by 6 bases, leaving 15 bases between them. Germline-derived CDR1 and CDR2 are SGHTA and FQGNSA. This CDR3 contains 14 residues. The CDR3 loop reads CASSAPQGHDTQYF. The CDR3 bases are TGTGCCAGCAGCGCCCCTCAGGGGCATGATACGCAGTATTTT. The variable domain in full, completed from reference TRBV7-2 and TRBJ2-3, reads GAGVSQSPSNKVTEKGKDVELRCDPISGHTALYWYRQSLGQGLEFLIYFQGNSAPDKSGLPSDRFSAERTGGSVSTLTIQRTQQEDSAVYLCASSAPQGHDTQYFGPGTRLTVL.

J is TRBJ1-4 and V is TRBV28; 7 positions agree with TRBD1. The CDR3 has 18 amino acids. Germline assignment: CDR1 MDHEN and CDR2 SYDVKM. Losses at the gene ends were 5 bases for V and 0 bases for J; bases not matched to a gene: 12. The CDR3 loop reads CASSTPHGQVATNEKLFF. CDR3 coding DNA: TGTGCCAGCAGTACCCCCCATGGACAGGTTGCAACTAATGAAAAACTGTTTTTT.

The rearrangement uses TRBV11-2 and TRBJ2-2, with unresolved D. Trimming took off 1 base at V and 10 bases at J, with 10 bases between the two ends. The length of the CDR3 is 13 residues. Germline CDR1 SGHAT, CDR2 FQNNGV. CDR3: CASSLAVPMELFF. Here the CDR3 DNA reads TGTGCCAGCAGCTTAGCAGTCCCAATGGAGCTGTTTTTT.

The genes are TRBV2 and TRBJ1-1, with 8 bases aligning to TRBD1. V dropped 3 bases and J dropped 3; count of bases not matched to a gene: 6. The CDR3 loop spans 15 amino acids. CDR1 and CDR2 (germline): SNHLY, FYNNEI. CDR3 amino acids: CASSDRGRSDTEAFF. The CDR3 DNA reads TGTGCCAGCAGTGACAGGGGGCGTTCGGACACTGAAGCTTTCTTT.

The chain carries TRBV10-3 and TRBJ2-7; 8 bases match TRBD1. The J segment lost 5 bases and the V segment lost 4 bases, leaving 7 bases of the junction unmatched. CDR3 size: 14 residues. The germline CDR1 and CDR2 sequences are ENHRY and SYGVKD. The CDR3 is CAISGQGAIDEQYF. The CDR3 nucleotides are TGTGCCATCAGTGGGCAGGGGGCTATCGACGAGCAGTACTTC.

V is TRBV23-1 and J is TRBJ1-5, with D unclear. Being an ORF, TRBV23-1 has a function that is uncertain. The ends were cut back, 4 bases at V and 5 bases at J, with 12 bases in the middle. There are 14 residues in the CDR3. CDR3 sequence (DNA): TGCGCCAGCAGTCGAGACCACTGGGATCAGCCCCAGCATTTT. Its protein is CASSRDHWDQPQHF.

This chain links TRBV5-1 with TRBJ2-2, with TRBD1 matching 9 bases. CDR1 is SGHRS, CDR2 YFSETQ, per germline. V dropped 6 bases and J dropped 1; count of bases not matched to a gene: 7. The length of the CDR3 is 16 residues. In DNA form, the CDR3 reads TGCGCCAGCACCGTTGCGGGACAGGGGAACACCGGGGAGCTGTTTTTT. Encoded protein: CASTVAGQGNTGELFF. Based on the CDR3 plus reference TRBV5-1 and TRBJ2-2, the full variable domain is KAGVTQTPRYLIKTRGQQVTLSCSPISGHRSVSWYQQTPGQGLQFLFEYFSETQRNKGNFPGRFSGRQFSNSRSEMNVSTLELGDSALYLCASTVAGQGNTGELFFGEGSRLTVL.

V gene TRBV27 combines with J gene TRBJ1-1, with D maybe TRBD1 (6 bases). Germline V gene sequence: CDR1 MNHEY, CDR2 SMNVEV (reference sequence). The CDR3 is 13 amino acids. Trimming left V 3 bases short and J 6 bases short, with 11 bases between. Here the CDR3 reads CASSFTGFAEAFF. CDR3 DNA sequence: TGTGCCAGCAGTTTTACAGGGTTCGCTGAAGCTTTCTTT.

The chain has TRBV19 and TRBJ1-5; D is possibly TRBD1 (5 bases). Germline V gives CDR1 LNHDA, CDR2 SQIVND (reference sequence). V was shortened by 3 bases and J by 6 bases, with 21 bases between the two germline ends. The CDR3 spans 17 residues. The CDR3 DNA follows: TGTGCCAGTAGTATTTTTGGGGCCGGAGACTTTGGTCAGCCCCAGCATTTT. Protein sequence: CASSIFGAGDFGQPQHF.